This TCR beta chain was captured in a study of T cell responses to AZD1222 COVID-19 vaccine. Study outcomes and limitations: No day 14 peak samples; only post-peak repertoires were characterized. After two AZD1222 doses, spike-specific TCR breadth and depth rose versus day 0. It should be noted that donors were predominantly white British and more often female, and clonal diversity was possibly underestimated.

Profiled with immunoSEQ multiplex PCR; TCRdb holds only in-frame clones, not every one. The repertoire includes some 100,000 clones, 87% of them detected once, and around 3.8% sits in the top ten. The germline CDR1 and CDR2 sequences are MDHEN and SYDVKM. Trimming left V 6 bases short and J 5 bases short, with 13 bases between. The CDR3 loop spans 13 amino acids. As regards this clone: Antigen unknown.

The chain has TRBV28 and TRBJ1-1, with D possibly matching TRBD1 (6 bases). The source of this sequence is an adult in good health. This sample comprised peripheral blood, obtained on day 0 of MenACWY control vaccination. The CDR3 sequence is CASRKQGVTEAFF. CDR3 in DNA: TGTGCCAGCAGAAAACAGGGAGTTACTGAAGCTTTCTTT.